This TCR beta chain was recorded in a study of monozygotic twins with inflammatory bowel disease. Study results and limitations: Researchers were unable to tell different T cell subtypes apart.

Germline CDR1 SGDLS, CDR2 YYNGEE. This CDR3 is 17 amino acids long. Points on this clonotype: Its antigen is currently unknown.

Whole blood served as the source of total RNA, and no T cell sorting took place. From roughly 3,300 ng of total RNA, each TCR library was prepared. Using eight separate reactions per sample, the authors generated cDNA. TCRdb re-called the 5' RACE reads and catalogs CDR3 proteins one per entry, DNA excluded. The data include approximately 400,000 distinct CDR3 sequences; the top ten clones carry 2% to 2.5%. Sequenced sample: blood. The receptor comes from a human donor with ulcerative colitis or Crohn's disease, or a healthy co-twin of an affected twin (not recorded which). The chain joins TRBV9 to TRBJ2-1; the D gene TCRdb calls, TRBD2, cannot be checked with no DNA. The CDR3 reads CASSGLTSGGAVNEQFF.